The present T cell receptor beta chain was sequenced within a study of cytomegalovirus exposure and HLA in healthy donors. Broader study findings: A missense DCLRE1C variant was associated with V- and J-gene trimming of TCR beta chains in a later analysis, and an independent cohort replicated the association.

This clone was detected a few times. Its specificity is unknown. This CDR3 contains 13 residues. V was clipped by 4 bases and J by 4 bases, with 10 bases between them. Germline V gene lookup returns CDR1 MNHEY and CDR2 SVGAGI. The PCR ran on 60 Vbeta and 13 Jbeta primers. Using immunoSEQ multiplex PCR, the repertoire was profiled, and TCRdb retains in-frame clones only, with some absent. Of 200,000 or so clones listed, 87% were seen once; the top ten hold 0.2% to 0.3%. The material sequenced was PBMCs. The receptor's source is a girl less than two years old in good health and CMV-seronegative. This chain joins TRBV6-5 and TRBJ2-5, with D perhaps matching TRBD2 (5 bases). CDR3 sequence: CASSSGSGETQYF. The CDR3 DNA follows: TGTGCCAGCAGTTCGGGGTCCGGAGAGACCCAGTACTTC.